This T cell receptor beta chain appears in the sequencing data of a study of blood T cell repertoires in COVID-19. Whole-study context: Whether acute or convalescent, the COVID-19 samples came from the United States, Italy and Spain. PBMCs, B-cell-depleted T cells, or T cells provided the cDNA or gDNA that made up the material.

This CDR3 is built from 16 residues. Trimming removed 0 bases from V and 4 bases from J, with 13 bases in between. Germline loops: CDR1 SGHRS, CDR2 YFSETQ. Authors' processing steps: Cell counts per sample came from amplifying reference gene primers. Profiling relied on immunoSEQ multiplex PCR, and the TCRdb table lists in-frame clones only, not all of them. The V and J calls and clone size are taken from that table; D and trimming were inferred from the DNA. The table has tens of thousands of clones, approximately 80% seen once. Sequenced: peripheral blood. The clonotype comes from a woman aged 65 to 85 with acute or convalescent COVID-19. V is TRBV5-1 and J is TRBJ1-4; D call uncertain. CDR3 protein: CASSLALGRGNEKLFF. CDR3 nucleotides: TGCGCCAGCAGCTTGGCTCTGGGTCGAGGTAATGAAAAACTGTTTTTT.